Listed here is a single TCR beta chain. The antigen is unknown. After re-calling the 5' RACE reads, TCRdb lists one entry per CDR3 protein, DNA absent. The sample has approximately 85,000 distinct CDR3 sequences. This entry comes from a study of monozygotic twins with inflammatory bowel disease. Study-level results: IBD patients displayed reduced TCRbeta diversity (inverse Simpson) when set against healthy co-twins. IBD patients share fewer clonotypes with other people than healthy twins do, especially with disease activity.

CDR3 size: 17 residues. CDR1 and CDR2 (germline): MNHNS, SASEGT. This receptor was obtained from a human donor with ulcerative colitis or Crohn's disease, or a healthy co-twin of an affected twin (not recorded which). Sequencing input: blood. The chain couples TRBV6-1 to TRBJ1-4; as DNA is missing, the TRBD1 call by TCRdb cannot be tested. The CDR3 protein is CASSAWPSGQYNEKLFF.